Shown below are 13 T cell receptor beta chains from a single sample sequenced in a study of regulatory T cells in long-lasting Graves disease. Investigators prepared the TCR beta libraries by applying iRepertoire HTBI primers and Arm-PCR of CDR3 regions. TCRdb redid the calling of the multiplex PCR reads with MiXCR, one entry per CDR3 protein. This sample carries 350,000 to 500,000 distinct CDR3 sequences, approximately 22% of them seen once, and the ten largest clones take 13% to 15%. Time point noted: persistent/refractory GD, antithyroid drugs over 5 years with positive TRAb. PBMCs provided the RNA from which the TCR library was made. This specimen was peripheral blood mononuclear cells (PBMCs), taken when the disease was refractory, from a patient treated with antithyroid drugs. These receptors all come from a female donor with Graves disease.

This clonotype came up a few times. The gene calls are TRBV20-1 and TRBJ2-7, with TRBD1 as a possible D gene (6 bases). Germline CDR1 is DFQATT and CDR2 is SNEGSKA (reference sequence). The V end lost 3 bases, the J end lost 1 base, and 19 bases lay between the germline ends. The CDR3 spans 16 residues. The CDR3 DNA sequence: TGCAGTGCTAGTGACCGGGACACTCCTGTATCCTACGAGCAGTACTTC. It translates to CSASDRDTPVSYEQYF.

The CDR3 spells CASSFGGSGGNEQYF. The CDR3, as DNA: TGTGCCAGCAGTTTTGGCGGATCGGGGGGCAACGAGCAGTACTTC. The chain combines TRBV28 with TRBJ2-7, with D possibly TRBD2 on 7 matching bases. The germline V and J ends were trimmed by 3 bases and 5 bases, with 17 bases remaining between them. The CDR3 loop spans 15 amino acids. The germline V gene has CDR1 MDHEN and CDR2 SYDVKM.

This clonotype came up many times. The rearrangement joins TRBV12-3 or TRBV12-4 to TRBJ1-1; D is unresolved. The CDR3 is 14 residues long. Trimming took off 7 bases at V and 1 base at J, with 13 bases between the two ends. The CDR3 bases are TGTGCCAGCACCCCGGGAGTTACGAACACTGAAGCTTTCTTT. This encodes CASTPGVTNTEAFF.

This clonotype was seen a handful of times. The chain recombines TRBV29-1 with TRBJ2-5; 8 bases fit TRBD2. The CDR3 length is 13 residues. Germline CDR1 reads SQVTM; CDR2 reads ANQGSEA. V shed 6 bases and J 6 bases; nucleotides not matched to a gene: 9. The CDR3 region is CSVITGLEKTQYF. The CDR3 DNA reads as TGCAGCGTAATTACGGGACTAGAGAAGACCCAGTACTTC.

This clonotype was observed many times. The chain recombines TRBV7-9 with TRBJ2-5; D not certain. V lost 4 bases to trimming and J lost 0 bases, with 15 bases between them. CDR1 is SEHNR and CDR2 is FQNEAQ in the germline V gene (reference sequence). This CDR3 contains 16 residues. CDR3 in amino acids: CASSSDSMMYQETQYF. CDR3 sequence (DNA): TGTGCCAGCAGCTCTGACTCGATGATGTACCAAGAGACCCAGTACTTC.

The rearrangement joins TRBV5-1 to TRBJ2-7, with 7 nucleotides matching TRBD2. V lost 0 bases to trimming and J lost 2 bases; unmatched junction nucleotides: 5. Germline V gene data show CDR1 as SGHRS and CDR2 as YFSETQ. This CDR3 is 15 amino acids long. The CDR3 reads CASSLGREVPYEQYF. The CDR3 DNA reads as TGCGCCAGCAGCTTGGGTCGGGAGGTCCCCTACGAGCAGTACTTC. Variable domain in full (rest from reference TRBV5-1 and TRBJ2-7): KAGVTQTPRYLIKTRGQQVTLSCSPISGHRSVSWYQQTPGQGLQFLFEYFSETQRNKGNFPGRFSGRQFSNSRSEMNVSTLELGDSALYLCASSLGREVPYEQYFGPGTRLTVT.

This clonotype was detected many times. The chain joins TRBV12-3 or TRBV12-4 to TRBJ2-2, with 10 bases fitting TRBD1. The CDR3 runs to 14 residues. V gave up 5 bases and J gave up 12 bases; unmatched junction bases: 9. CDR3 nucleotide sequence: TGTGCCAGCAGTCTCGGGACAGGGGCGGGGAAGCTGTTTTTT. This sequence encodes CASSLGTGAGKLFF.

In this sample, this clonotype turned up many times. This chain joins TRBV28 and TRBJ1-1, with 9 bases that match TRBD1. CDR1 is MDHEN, CDR2 SYDVKM, per germline. V gave up 6 bases and J gave up 1 base; unmatched junction bases: 3. The CDR3 has 14 amino acids. CDR3 loop: CASRMDRGNTEAFF. The CDR3 nucleotides read TGTGCCAGCAGAATGGACAGGGGGAACACTGAAGCTTTCTTT.

This clonotype has just a few counts. The CDR3 nucleotides are TGTGCCACCAGTGTTACTAGCGGCAGCTCCTACAATGAGCAGTTCTTC. Protein: CATSVTSGSSYNEQFF. The chain carries TRBV15 and TRBJ2-1, with 8 positions matching TRBD2. The germline CDR1 and CDR2 sequences are LNHNV and YYDKDF (reference sequence). The CDR3 runs 16 residues. Trimming cost V 6 bases and J 0 bases; bases outside gene matches: 7.

This clonotype came up a few times. A much larger clone sits a single nucleotide away, making a read error possible. The genes are TRBV28 and TRBJ2-2; TRBD1 might be the D (6 bases). Trimming took 6 bases from V and 0 from J, leaving 20 bases between them. CDR3 length: 18 amino acids. Germline CDR1 reads MDHEN; CDR2 reads SYDVKM. CDR3 DNA: TGTGCCAGCAGATCACTCACCACAGGGCCCCCGAACACCGGGGAGCTGTTTTTT. Encoded protein: CASRSLTTGPPNTGELFF.

In regard to this clonotype: This clone may be a read error of a much larger clone one base away. The chain uses TRBV3-1 and TRBJ2-7; the match to TRBD2 covers 10 bases. The CDR3 spans 15 residues. Germline values: CDR1 LGHDT, CDR2 YNNKEL (reference sequence). In nucleotides, the CDR3 is TGTGCCAGCAGCAGAAAGCGGGAGGGCACCTACGAGCGGTACTTC. Its translation is CASSRKREGTYERYF.

V and J are TRBV20-1 and TRBJ1-5; the match to TRBD1 covers 11 bases. Germline loops: CDR1 DFQATT, CDR2 SNEGSKA (reference sequence). V gave up 5 bases and J gave up 2 bases; unmatched junction bases: 14. CDR3 length equals 18 residues. CDR3 coding DNA: TGCAGTGCTCGATACGGGACAGGGGGGGTATTTGGCAATCAGCCCCAGCATTTT. Translated: CSARYGTGGVFGNQPQHF.

This clonotype was counted a few times. The chain carries TRBV2 and TRBJ1-1, with TRBD1 as a possible D gene (5 bases). The CDR3 has 13 residues. V was pared by 3 bases and J by 7 bases, with 12 bases between. Germline V gives CDR1 SNHLY, CDR2 FYNNEI. CDR3 DNA: TGTGCCAGCAGTGAGGAGGGACTTCATGAAGCTTTCTTT. It translates to CASSEEGLHEAFF.